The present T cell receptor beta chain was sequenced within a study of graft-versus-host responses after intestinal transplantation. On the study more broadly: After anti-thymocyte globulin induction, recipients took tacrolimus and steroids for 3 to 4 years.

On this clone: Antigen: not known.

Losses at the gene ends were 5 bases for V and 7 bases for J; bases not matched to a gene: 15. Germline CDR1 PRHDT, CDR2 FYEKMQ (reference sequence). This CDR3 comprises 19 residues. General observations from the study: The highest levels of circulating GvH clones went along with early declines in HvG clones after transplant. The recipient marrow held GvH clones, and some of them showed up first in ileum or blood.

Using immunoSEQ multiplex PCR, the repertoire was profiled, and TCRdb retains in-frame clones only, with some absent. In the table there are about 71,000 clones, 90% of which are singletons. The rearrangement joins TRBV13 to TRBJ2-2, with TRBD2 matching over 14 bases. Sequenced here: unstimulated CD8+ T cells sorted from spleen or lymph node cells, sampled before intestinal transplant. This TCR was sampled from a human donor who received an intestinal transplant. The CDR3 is CASSGGTSGGRLSGGELFF. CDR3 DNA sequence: TGTGCCAGCAGCGGCGGGACTAGCGGGGGTCGTTTATCAGGCGGGGAGCTGTTTTTT.